This T cell receptor beta chain is drawn from a study of blood T cell repertoires in COVID-19. Trimming cost V 7 bases and J 8 bases; bases outside gene matches: 4. Germline CDR1 reads LNHDA; CDR2 reads SQIVND (reference sequence). CDR3 length: 13 amino acids. In the authors' methods: Cell counts per sample came from amplifying reference gene primers. The repertoire was sequenced with immunoSEQ multiplex PCR; TCRdb's copy has only in-frame clones and lacks some. V and J calls and clone size follow that table, whereas D and trimming were derived from the DNA. The sample lists over 200,000 clones, roughly 78% occurring once.

This chain links TRBV19 with TRBJ1-6; 8 nucleotides agree with TRBD1. Specimen: peripheral blood. The TCR sequence derives from a middle-aged woman with acute or convalescent COVID-19. Written as DNA, the CDR3 is TGTGCCAGTATCGACAGGGGAGATTCACCCCTCCACTTT. It codes for CASIDRGDSPLHF.